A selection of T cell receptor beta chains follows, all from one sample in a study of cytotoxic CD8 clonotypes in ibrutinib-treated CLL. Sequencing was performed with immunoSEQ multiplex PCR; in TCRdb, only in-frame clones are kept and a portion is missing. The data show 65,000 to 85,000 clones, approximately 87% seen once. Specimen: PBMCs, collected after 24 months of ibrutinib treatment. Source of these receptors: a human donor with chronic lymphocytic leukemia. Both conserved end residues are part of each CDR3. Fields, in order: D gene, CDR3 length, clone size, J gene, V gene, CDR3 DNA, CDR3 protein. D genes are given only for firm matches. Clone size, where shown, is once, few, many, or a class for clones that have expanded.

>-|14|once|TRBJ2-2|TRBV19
TGTGCCAGTAGCCGGACAGGAGGGACCGGGGAGCTGTTTTTT
CASSRTGGTGELFF
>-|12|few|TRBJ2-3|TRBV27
TGTGCCAGCAGTTTCCGCACAGATACGCAGTATTTT
CASSFRTDTQYF
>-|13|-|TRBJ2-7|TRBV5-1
TGCGCCAGCAGCCTGGATACTAGGGGCGAGCAGTACTTC
CASSLDTRGEQYF
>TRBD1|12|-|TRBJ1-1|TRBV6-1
TGTGCCAGCAGTGACCGGACAGGGGCAGCTTTCTTT
CASSDRTGAAFF
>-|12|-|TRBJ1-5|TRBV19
TGTGCCAGTAGTATATCCGATCAGCCCCAGCATTTT
CASSISDQPQHF
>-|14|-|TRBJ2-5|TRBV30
TGTGCCTGGAGCTCGGGATTCTACCAAGAGACCCAGTACTTC
CAWSSGFYQETQYF
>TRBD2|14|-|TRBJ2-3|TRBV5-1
TGCGCCAGCAGCTATCTCAGGGAGGGCGATACGCAGTATTTT
CASSYLREGDTQYF
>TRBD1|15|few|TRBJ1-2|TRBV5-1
TGCGCCAGCAGCTTGATGGGACAGGGATCCGTAGGCTACACCTTC
CASSLMGQGSVGYTF
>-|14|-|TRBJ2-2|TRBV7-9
TGTGCCAGCAGCTTATTTGGGGGCCCCGGGGAGCTGTTTTTT
CASSLFGGPGELFF
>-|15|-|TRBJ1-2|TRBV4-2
TGTGCCAGCAGCCAAGATCAAGGCAGAAACTATGGCTACACCTTC
CASSQDQGRNYGYTF
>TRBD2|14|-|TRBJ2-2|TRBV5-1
TGCGCCAGCAGTCTAGCGGGATCCACCGGGGAGCTGTTTTTT
CASSLAGSTGELFF
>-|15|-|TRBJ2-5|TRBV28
TGTGCCAGCACCACAAACGGGGACGTCCAAGAGACCCAGTACTTC
CASTTNGDVQETQYF
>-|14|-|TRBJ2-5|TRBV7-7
TGTGCTAGCAGCCCCGTCGGGGGGCCGGAGACCCAGTACTTC
CASSPVGGPETQYF
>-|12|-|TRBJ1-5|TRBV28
TGTGCCAGCAGTTTGGAAAATCAGCCCCAGCATTTT
CASSLENQPQHF
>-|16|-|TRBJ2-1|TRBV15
TGTGCCACCAGCAGAGATCTTGGGGCCGAGGCCGATGAGCAGTTCTTC
CATSRDLGAEADEQFF
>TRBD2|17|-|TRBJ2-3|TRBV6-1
TGTGCCAGCAGTGAAGCGCTTAGAGCGGGAAAGACAGATACGCAGTATTTT
CASSEALRAGKTDTQYF
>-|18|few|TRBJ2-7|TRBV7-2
TGTGCCAGCAGCATCAACCCGCCGGGAGCTTCGAGCTCCTACGAGCAGTACTTC
CASSINPPGASSSYEQYF
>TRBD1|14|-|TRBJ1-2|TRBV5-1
TGCGCCAGCAGCTTGTCAGGGGGTAACTATGGCTACACCTTC
CASSLSGGNYGYTF
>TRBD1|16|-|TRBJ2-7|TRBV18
TGTGCCAGCTCACCCGGGACAGGCGCCGTGGCGTACGAGCAGTACTTC
CASSPGTGAVAYEQYF
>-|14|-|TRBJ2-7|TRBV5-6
TGTGCCAGCAGCGGCCAGGGGCACTCCTACGAGCAGTACTTC
CASSGQGHSYEQYF
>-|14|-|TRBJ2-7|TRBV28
TGTGCCAGCAGTTTGATTAGCGGAAGTTACGAGCAGTACTTC
CASSLISGSYEQYF
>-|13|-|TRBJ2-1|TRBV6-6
TGTGCCAGCAGTTGGGGACTTTACAATGAGCAGTTCTTC
CASSWGLYNEQFF
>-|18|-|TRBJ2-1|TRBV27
TGTGCCAGCAGTTTTCTCGGTGGGAAAAACGGTCCTTACAATGAGCAGTTCTTC
CASSFLGGKNGPYNEQFF
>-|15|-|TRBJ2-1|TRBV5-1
TGCGCCAGCAGGCGAAGGGGGGGCCCGGACAATGAGCAGTTCTTC
CASRRRGGPDNEQFF
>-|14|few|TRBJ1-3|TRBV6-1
TGTGCCAGCAGTCCGGCCCACTCTGGAAACACCATATATTTT
CASSPAHSGNTIYF
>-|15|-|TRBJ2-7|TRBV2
TGTGCCAGCAGTGAATATCAGGGGAATAGCTACGAGCAGTACTTC
CASSEYQGNSYEQYF
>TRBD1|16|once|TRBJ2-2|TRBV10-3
TGTGCCATCAGTGAGAACACAGGGGCTTACACCGGGGAGCTGTTTTTT
CAISENTGAYTGELFF
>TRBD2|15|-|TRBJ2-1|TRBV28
TGTGCCAGCAGTCGCAGTCTAGCGGGGTACAATGAGCAGTTCTTC
CASSRSLAGYNEQFF
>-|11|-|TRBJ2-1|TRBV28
TGTGCCAGCAGTTCCGGGCCTACGCGGTTCTTC
CASSSGPTRFF
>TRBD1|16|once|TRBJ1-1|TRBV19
TGTGCCAGTGCTATTTCCCGGGACAGGGGTTACACTGAAGCTTTCTTT
CASAISRDRGYTEAFF
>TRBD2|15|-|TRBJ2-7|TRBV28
TGTGCCAGCAGTTTGGCAGGCGGGAGGCCTTACGAGCAGTACTTC
CASSLAGGRPYEQYF
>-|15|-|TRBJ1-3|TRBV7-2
TGTGCCAGCAGCCCCCCTGGGAGGGTCGGAAACACCATATATTTT
CASSPPGRVGNTIYF
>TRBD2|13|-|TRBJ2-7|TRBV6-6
TGTGCCAGCAGCAGGACTAGCGGATACGAGCAGTACTTC
CASSRTSGYEQYF
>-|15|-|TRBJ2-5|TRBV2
TGTGCCAGCATTCTCCAGGGAGGTCGGCAAGAGACCCAGTACTTC
CASILQGGRQETQYF
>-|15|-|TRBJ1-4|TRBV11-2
TGTGCCAGCAGCCTACTACAGGGAGCTAATGAAAAACTGTTTTTT
CASSLLQGANEKLFF
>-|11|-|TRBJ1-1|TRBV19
TGTGCCAGTAGTATTTGGTCTGAAGCTTTCTTT
CASSIWSEAFF
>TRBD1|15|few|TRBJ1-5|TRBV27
TGTGCCAGCAGTTTGGGACAGGGACCCAATCAGCCCCAGCATTTT
CASSLGQGPNQPQHF
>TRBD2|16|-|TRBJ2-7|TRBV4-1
TGCGCCAGCAGCCCCGGAGTGATAGCGGGATACTACGAGCAGTACTTC
CASSPGVIAGYYEQYF
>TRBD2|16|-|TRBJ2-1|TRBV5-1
TGCGCCAGCAGCCCCTATAGCGGGAGGGGATACAATGAGCAGTTCTTC
CASSPYSGRGYNEQFF
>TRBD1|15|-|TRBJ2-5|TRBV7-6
TGTGCCAGCAGCTTAGGGACAGGGAGACAAGAGACCCAGTACTTC
CASSLGTGRQETQYF